Listed below are T cell receptor beta chains from one sample, sequenced in a study of T cell changes during pregnancy in multiple sclerosis. The method was immunoSEQ multiplex PCR; TCRdb's version includes in-frame clones alone and lacks a portion of them. The sample has tens of thousands of clones; roughly 91% are singletons. The specimen was peripheral blood, collected after pregnancy. The receptors stem from a female donor in good health, enrolled as a control in a pregnancy study. The CDR3 runs from the conserved cysteine through the conserved F or W. The D gene is left open where the match is weak. Clone sizes are given selectively: once, few, many, or a class where the clone is expanded.

14	NA	NA	TRBJ2-6	TRBV7-9	CASSFVFGANVLTF	TGTGCCAGCAGCTTCGTTTTCGGGGCCAACGTCCTGACTTTC
14	TRBD1	NA	TRBJ1-1	TRBV5-6	CASSPSDRGGQAFF	TGTGCCAGCAGCCCCTCGGACAGGGGGGGACAAGCTTTCTTT
16	NA	NA	TRBJ1-1	TRBV7-9	CASSWPVTGVNTEAFF	TGTGCCAGCAGCTGGCCGGTAACGGGGGTGAACACTGAAGCTTTCTTT
14	NA	NA	TRBJ2-7	TRBV15	CATSRDKTEDEQYF	TGTGCCACCAGCAGAGATAAGACAGAAGACGAGCAGTACTTC
13	NA	NA	TRBJ2-7	TRBV6-5	CASSYRGEGEQYF	TGTGCCAGCAGTTACCGCGGGGAAGGCGAGCAGTACTTC
17	TRBD1	NA	TRBJ2-1	TRBV5-4	CASSSRTGRSSYNEQFF	TGTGCCAGCAGCTCAAGGACAGGACGAAGCTCCTACAATGAGCAGTTCTTC
12	TRBD2	NA	TRBJ2-5	TRBV7-2	CATAGGRETQYF	TGTGCCACAGCGGGGGGGAGAGAGACCCAGTACTTC
12	NA	NA	TRBJ1-5	TRBV30	CAWGVGAQPQHF	TGTGCCTGGGGTGTGGGGGCTCAGCCCCAGCATTTT
13	NA	NA	TRBJ1-6	TRBV2	CANRDIRDSPLHF	TGTGCTAACAGGGATATTAGAGATTCACCCCTCCACTTT
13	NA	NA	TRBJ1-2	TRBV19	CASSKQANYGYTF	TGTGCCAGTAGTAAACAGGCTAACTATGGCTACACCTTC
17	NA	once	TRBJ2-7	TRBV7-2	CASSLVWGGDRRYEQYF	TGTGCCAGCAGCTTAGTTTGGGGGGGGGACAGGCGCTACGAGCAGTACTTC
11	NA	NA	TRBJ2-3	TRBV9	CASSVADTQYF	TGTGCCAGCAGCGTAGCGGATACGCAGTATTTT
16	NA	NA	TRBJ1-6	TRBV12-5	CASGLVRESYNSPLHF	TGTGCTAGTGGTTTGGTACGAGAATCCTATAATTCACCCCTCCACTTT
13	TRBD1	NA	TRBJ2-1	TRBV7-9	CASSPTGSGEQFF	TGTGCCAGCAGCCCGACAGGGTCCGGTGAGCAGTTCTTC
16	TRBD1	NA	TRBJ1-6	TRBV4-1	CASSHLTGAENSPLHF	TGCGCCAGCAGCCACCTAACAGGGGCGGAAAATTCACCCCTCCACTTT
15	TRBD1	NA	TRBJ1-4	TRBV4-2	CASSQVGTGVEKLFF	TGTGCCAGCAGCCAAGTAGGGACAGGGGTTGAAAAACTGTTTTTT